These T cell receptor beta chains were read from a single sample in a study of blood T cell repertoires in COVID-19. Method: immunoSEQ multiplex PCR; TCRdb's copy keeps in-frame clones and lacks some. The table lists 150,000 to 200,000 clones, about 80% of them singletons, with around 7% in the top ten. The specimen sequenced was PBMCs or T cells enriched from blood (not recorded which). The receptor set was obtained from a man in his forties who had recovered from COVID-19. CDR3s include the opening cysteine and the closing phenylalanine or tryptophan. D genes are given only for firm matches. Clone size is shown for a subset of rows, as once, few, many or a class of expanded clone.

DNA: TGTGCCAGCAGTGTAATCTTTCGCGGTAGCACAGATACGCAGTATTTT; CDR3: CASSVIFRGSTDTQYF; J: TRBJ2-3; D: -; V: TRBV2; size: -
DNA: TGTGCCAGCAGCCACGTTGGGGACAGGGGCAAGAGCGAGACCCAGTACTTC; CDR3: CASSHVGDRGKSETQYF; J: TRBJ2-5; D: TRBD1; V: TRBV14; size: -
DNA: TGTGCCAGCAGCGCCTTACTAGCGGGGGGAAAAGAGGAGCAGTTCTTC; CDR3: CASSALLAGGKEEQFF; J: TRBJ2-1; D: TRBD2; V: TRBV7-8; size: -
DNA: TGTGCCAGTAGTGCGGGACAGGGGGCATCTGAAGCTTTCTTT; CDR3: CASSAGQGASEAFF; J: TRBJ1-1; D: TRBD1; V: TRBV19; size: -
DNA: TGTGCCAGCAGTGACTCGCCAGGGGCTAACTATGGCTACACCTTC; CDR3: CASSDSPGANYGYTF; J: TRBJ1-2; D: -; V: TRBV6-4; size: -
DNA: TGTGCCAGCAGCCAAGCCCGTTTCGGGGGACTGTTTTTT; CDR3: CASSQARFGGLFF; J: TRBJ1-4; D: -; V: TRBV14; size: -
DNA: TGTGCCAGCAGCCGGGAGTTCTACGAGCAGTACTTC; CDR3: CASSREFYEQYF; J: TRBJ2-7; D: -; V: TRBV11-2; size: -
DNA: TGCAGCGTTGGTAGCGGGGGGGCTAGAGATACGCAGTATTTT; CDR3: CSVGSGGARDTQYF; J: TRBJ2-3; D: TRBD2; V: TRBV29-1; size: -
DNA: TGCAGCGTTAGCGACCCTGAAAAACTGTTTTTT; CDR3: CSVSDPEKLFF; J: TRBJ1-4; D: -; V: TRBV29-1; size: -
DNA: TGTGCCAGCTCACCACGCGACAGGGGGTCTGGCTACACCTTC; CDR3: CASSPRDRGSGYTF; J: TRBJ1-2; D: TRBD1; V: TRBV18; size: few
DNA: TGTGCCAGCAGCTTAGGGGGACTAGCGGGGCAAGAGACCCAGTACTTC; CDR3: CASSLGGLAGQETQYF; J: TRBJ2-5; D: TRBD2; V: TRBV11-2; size: -
DNA: TGTGCCAGCAGTTCATGGACAGGGGGCTACGACACTGAAGCTTTCTTT; CDR3: CASSSWTGGYDTEAFF; J: TRBJ1-1; D: TRBD1; V: TRBV6-2/TRBV6-3; size: -
DNA: TGTGCCAGCAGTTCAGAGACAGGCTATAATTCACCCCTCCACTTT; CDR3: CASSSETGYNSPLHF; J: TRBJ1-6; D: -; V: TRBV7-9; size: -
DNA: TGTGCCACCAGTGACCAAAAAAAAATCTCGACATCCACTCGAAGGAATCAGCCCCAGCATTTT; CDR3: CATSDQKKISTSTRRNQPQHF; J: TRBJ1-5; D: -; V: TRBV24-1; size: -
DNA: TGTGCCAGCAGCTTCAGACAGGGCTATAATTCACCCCTCCACTTT; CDR3: CASSFRQGYNSPLHF; J: TRBJ1-6; D: TRBD1; V: TRBV7-2; size: -
DNA: TGTGCCAGCAGCCCCGCGGACAGGGGATTTTCGATGATACCCGGGGAGCTGTTTTTT; CDR3: CASSPADRGFSMIPGELFF; J: TRBJ2-2; D: TRBD1; V: TRBV7-9; size: -
DNA: TGCGCCAGCAGCCAGCCCGCCAGGGGCACCAAAAACATTCAGTACTTC; CDR3: CASSQPARGTKNIQYF; J: TRBJ2-4; D: -; V: TRBV4-1; size: -
DNA: TGTGCCAGTGGTTCCGGAGCGATTGGCGGCTACACCTTC; CDR3: CASGSGAIGGYTF; J: TRBJ1-2; D: -; V: TRBV5-4; size: -
DNA: TGTGCCAGCAGCGGAGGGACAGGGCGGAATGGCTACACCTTC; CDR3: CASSGGTGRNGYTF; J: TRBJ1-2; D: TRBD1; V: TRBV5-4; size: -
DNA: TGTGCAAGTCGCTTAGCGGACCCCGGGCAGGGGCAACCCCAGAGCTCCTATAATTCACCCCTCCACTTT; CDR3: CASRLADPGQGQPQSSYNSPLHF; J: TRBJ1-6; D: -; V: TRBV12-2; size: -
DNA: TGTGCCAGTAGTATTCAGGAAACCCAGCATTTT; CDR3: CASSIQETQHF; J: TRBJ1-5; D: -; V: TRBV19; size: -
DNA: TGTGCCAGCAGCCAGACAGGCAACTATGGCTACACCTTC; CDR3: CASSQTGNYGYTF; J: TRBJ1-2; D: -; V: TRBV5-4; size: -
DNA: TGTGCCTGGAGTGTGACTGCATCTAGCACAGATACGCAGTATTTT; CDR3: CAWSVTASSTDTQYF; J: TRBJ2-3; D: -; V: TRBV30; size: -
DNA: TGTGCCAGCAGTTTTAATTATAATCAGCCCCAGCATTTT; CDR3: CASSFNYNQPQHF; J: TRBJ1-5; D: -; V: TRBV27; size: -
DNA: TGTGCCGCCAGCTTGAGGGACAATTCACAAGAGACCCAGTACTTC; CDR3: CAASLRDNSQETQYF; J: TRBJ2-5; D: -; V: TRBV15; size: -
DNA: TGCGCCAGCAGCGAGCCGGGACAGGGCCGCTACGAGCAGTACTTC; CDR3: CASSEPGQGRYEQYF; J: TRBJ2-7; D: TRBD1; V: TRBV4-1; size: -
DNA: TGTGCCAGCAGCCAATACCGGCCAGACTCTAATTCACCCCTCCACTTT; CDR3: CASSQYRPDSNSPLHF; J: TRBJ1-6; D: -; V: TRBV3-1/TRBV3-2; size: -
DNA: TGTGCCAGCAGTACAGTAAGGGGAAGGATTTTGTATGGCTACACCTTC; CDR3: CASSTVRGRILYGYTF; J: TRBJ1-2; D: -; V: TRBV27; size: -
DNA: TGTGCCAGCAGTGAAGGGGGGGAGAACTATGGCTACACCTTC; CDR3: CASSEGGENYGYTF; J: TRBJ1-2; D: -; V: TRBV28; size: few
DNA: TGTGCCAGCAGCTTAGGTGGGGCCACTCGGAATTCACCCCTCCACTTT; CDR3: CASSLGGATRNSPLHF; J: TRBJ1-6; D: -; V: TRBV7-9; size: -
DNA: TGTGCCACGGGACAGACGAACACCGGGGAGCTGTTTTTT; CDR3: CATGQTNTGELFF; J: TRBJ2-2; D: TRBD1; V: TRBV6-5; size: -
DNA: TGTGCCAGTAGTGCCAAGCCGGGGGGCGACCAAGAGACCCAGTACTTC; CDR3: CASSAKPGGDQETQYF; J: TRBJ2-5; D: -; V: TRBV19; size: -
DNA: TGTGCCAGCGAGAGGGCAGGGGCCTGGGATGGCTACACCTTC; CDR3: CASERAGAWDGYTF; J: TRBJ1-2; D: -; V: TRBV18; size: -
DNA: TGCGCCAGCAGCCAAGGGGGACAGGGGGCAGTCTTC; CDR3: CASSQGGQGAVF; J: TRBJ2-1; D: TRBD1; V: TRBV4-1; size: -
DNA: TGCGCCAGCAGCTTGGACAGGGTTTACACTGAAGCTTTCTTT; CDR3: CASSLDRVYTEAFF; J: TRBJ1-1; D: -; V: TRBV5-1; size: -
DNA: TGTGCCAGCAGCTCACAGGGTACTAATGAAAAACTGTTTTTT; CDR3: CASSSQGTNEKLFF; J: TRBJ1-4; D: -; V: TRBV7-2; size: few
DNA: TGCGCCAGCATCCTCGGAACGGGTGGGGCCAACGTCCTGACTTTC; CDR3: CASILGTGGANVLTF; J: TRBJ2-6; D: -; V: TRBV5-1; size: -
DNA: TGCGCCAGCAGCCGGGACTCCCGGAGCACGCAGTATTTT; CDR3: CASSRDSRSTQYF; J: TRBJ2-3; D: -; V: TRBV5-1; size: few
DNA: TGCGCCAGCAGCCCGGCGACCTCGCGATTCGGGGGAGAGCAGTTCTTC; CDR3: CASSPATSRFGGEQFF; J: TRBJ2-1; D: -; V: TRBV5-1; size: -
DNA: TGTGCCAGCAGCTTCGGACAGGGATCTCCCACTGAAGCTTTCTTT; CDR3: CASSFGQGSPTEAFF; J: TRBJ1-1; D: TRBD1; V: TRBV11-3; size: -
DNA: TGTGCCAGCAGTATCCGGGACGGAGGGCAGGATGGCTACACCTTC; CDR3: CASSIRDGGQDGYTF; J: TRBJ1-2; D: -; V: TRBV2; size: -
DNA: TGTGCCAGCAGACCCTGGGGGAGGGCCTACAATGAGCAGTTCTTC; CDR3: CASRPWGRAYNEQFF; J: TRBJ2-1; D: TRBD2; V: TRBV11-2; size: -
DNA: TGCGCCAGCAGCCAAGGTGTCTTTTCAGGGCCCAAGGGGGACGAGCAGTACTTC; CDR3: CASSQGVFSGPKGDEQYF; J: TRBJ2-7; D: -; V: TRBV4-1; size: -
DNA: TGTGCCAGCAGCTCGTCCCACAGGGCTGAACTGTTTTTT; CDR3: CASSSSHRAELFF; J: TRBJ1-4; D: -; V: TRBV7-6; size: -
DNA: TGCGCCAGCAGCTTGGCCTTTGGGGGCTCAGGAGGCTACACCTTC; CDR3: CASSLAFGGSGGYTF; J: TRBJ1-2; D: -; V: TRBV5-1; size: -
DNA: TGTGCCAGCACCTTGGGAGCGATACAAGAGACCCAGTACTTC; CDR3: CASTLGAIQETQYF; J: TRBJ2-5; D: -; V: TRBV11-2; size: -
DNA: TGCGCCAGCAGCCAAGAAGAACAGGGCCCTTATCAGCCCCAGCATTTT; CDR3: CASSQEEQGPYQPQHF; J: TRBJ1-5; D: -; V: TRBV4-1; size: -
DNA: TGTGCCAGCAGAGGAAACCCGTGGGGACAGGTTGATTCACCCCTCCACTTT; CDR3: CASRGNPWGQVDSPLHF; J: TRBJ1-6; D: TRBD1; V: TRBV7-9; size: -
DNA: TGTGCCAGCAGCCCGGGACAGCCCTCTGGAAACACCATATATTTT; CDR3: CASSPGQPSGNTIYF; J: TRBJ1-3; D: TRBD1; V: TRBV4-2; size: -
DNA: TGTGCCAGCAGGCAGGACACCTATGGCTACACCTTC; CDR3: CASRQDTYGYTF; J: TRBJ1-2; D: -; V: TRBV28; size: -
DNA: TGTGCCAGCAGCCAACGCTCTGGAAACACCATATATTTT; CDR3: CASSQRSGNTIYF; J: TRBJ1-3; D: -; V: TRBV3-1/TRBV3-2; size: -
DNA: TGTGCCACCAGCAACCAGGGCCAGCGAAATGAAAAACTGTTTTTT; CDR3: CATSNQGQRNEKLFF; J: TRBJ1-4; D: -; V: TRBV15; size: -